The T cell receptor (beta chain) under discussion was sequenced for a study of blood T cell repertoires in COVID-19. CDR3 size: 14 residues. Looked up from germline, CDR1 is LNHDA and CDR2 is SQIVND (reference sequence). V lost 5 bases and J lost 1; bases outside the gene matches: 5. This clone was seen a single time. The data were produced by immunoSEQ multiplex PCR, yet TCRdb's version contains in-frame clones alone and is incomplete. Counted here are some 300,000 clones, roughly 87% occurring once; the ten biggest clones make up about 2%. The source of this sequence is a man younger than 35 with active or convalescent COVID-19. The sequencing input was peripheral blood. The chain has TRBV19 and TRBJ2-7; 7 positions match TRBD1. The CDR3 region is CASSPGTASYEQYF. In DNA form, the CDR3 reads TGTGCCAGTAGTCCTGGGACAGCATCCTACGAGCAGTACTTC.